One TCR beta chain is described in this entry. Its antigen is not identified. The CDR3 is 14 amino acids. Trimming pared 3 bases from V and 4 bases from J, leaving 13 bases between. CDR1 is KGHSH, CDR2 LQKENI, per germline. The assay was immunoSEQ multiplex PCR, and TCRdb's table has in-frame clones only and misses some. The repertoire has around 100,000 clones, about 89% of them found once; the top ten carry around 3.8%. The data originate from a study of T cell responses to AZD1222 COVID-19 vaccine. Study observations and caveats: Nearly half of unique spike-specific TCRs reportedly avoided B.1.351 and B.1.1.7 mutated regions. No repertoire was sampled before or during the peak T cell response, only after it. Spike-specific TCRs gained breadth and depth after people received two AZD1222 doses.

The clonotype comes from an adult in good health. V usage is TRBV18 and J usage is TRBJ2-7; tentatively, D is TRBD2 (5 bases). This specimen consisted of peripheral blood, obtained on day 0 of MenACWY control vaccination. This CDR3 is CASSPALDSYEQYF. CDR3 sequence (DNA): TGTGCCAGCTCACCGGCACTGGACTCGTACGAGCAGTACTTC. The full variable domain, with the rest looked up from reference TRBV18 and TRBJ2-7, is NAGVMQNPRHLVRRRGQEARLRCSPMKGHSHVYWYRQLPEEGLKFMVYLQKENIIDESGMPKERFSAEFPKEGPSILRIQQVVRGDSAAYFCASSPALDSYEQYFGPGTRLTVT.